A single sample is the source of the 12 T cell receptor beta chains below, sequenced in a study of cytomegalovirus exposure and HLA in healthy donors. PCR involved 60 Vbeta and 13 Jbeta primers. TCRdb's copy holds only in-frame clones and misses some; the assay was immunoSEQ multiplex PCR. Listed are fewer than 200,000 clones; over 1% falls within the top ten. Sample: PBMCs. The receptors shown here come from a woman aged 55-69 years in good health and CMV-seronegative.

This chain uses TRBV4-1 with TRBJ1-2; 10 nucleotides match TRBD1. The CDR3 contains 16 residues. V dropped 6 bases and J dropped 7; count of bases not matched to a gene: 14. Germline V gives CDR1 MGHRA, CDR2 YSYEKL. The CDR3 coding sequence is TGCGCCAGCAGGGGGACGGGGACAGGGGACGTTGGTGGCTACACCTTC. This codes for CASRGTGTGDVGGYTF.

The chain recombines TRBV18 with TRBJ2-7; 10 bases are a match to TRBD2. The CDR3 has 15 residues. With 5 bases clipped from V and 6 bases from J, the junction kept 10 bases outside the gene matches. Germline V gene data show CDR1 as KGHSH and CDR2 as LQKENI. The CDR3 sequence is CASSWTSGGGAEQYF. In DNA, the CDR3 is TGTGCCAGCTCATGGACTAGCGGAGGGGGCGCCGAGCAGTACTTC.

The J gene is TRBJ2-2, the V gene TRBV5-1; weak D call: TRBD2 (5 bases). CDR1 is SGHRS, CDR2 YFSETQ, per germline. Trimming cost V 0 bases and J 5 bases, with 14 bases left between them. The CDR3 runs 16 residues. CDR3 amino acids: CASSLGVEGRTGELFF. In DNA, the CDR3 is TGCGCCAGCAGCTTGGGAGTCGAGGGTCGGACCGGGGAGCTGTTTTTT.

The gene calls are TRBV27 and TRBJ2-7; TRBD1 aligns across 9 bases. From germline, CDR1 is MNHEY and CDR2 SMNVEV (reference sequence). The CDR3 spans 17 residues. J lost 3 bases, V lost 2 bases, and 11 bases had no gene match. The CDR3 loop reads CASSLQPGDRVYYEQYF. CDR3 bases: TGTGCCAGCAGTTTACAACCCGGGGACAGGGTTTACTACGAGCAGTACTTC.

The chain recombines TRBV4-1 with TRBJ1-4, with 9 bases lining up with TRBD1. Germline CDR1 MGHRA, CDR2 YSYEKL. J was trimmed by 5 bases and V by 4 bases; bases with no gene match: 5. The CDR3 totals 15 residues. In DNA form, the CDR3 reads TGCGCCAGCAGCCCCCCGACAGGGGGGAATGAAAAACTGTTTTTT. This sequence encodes CASSPPTGGNEKLFF.

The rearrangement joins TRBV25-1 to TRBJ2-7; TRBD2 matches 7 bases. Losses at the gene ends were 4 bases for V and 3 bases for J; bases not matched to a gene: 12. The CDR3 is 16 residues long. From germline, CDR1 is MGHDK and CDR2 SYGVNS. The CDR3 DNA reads TGTGCCAGCAGTGGTTTGATTGGGCTAGCGGACTACGAGCAGTACTTC. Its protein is CASSGLIGLADYEQYF.

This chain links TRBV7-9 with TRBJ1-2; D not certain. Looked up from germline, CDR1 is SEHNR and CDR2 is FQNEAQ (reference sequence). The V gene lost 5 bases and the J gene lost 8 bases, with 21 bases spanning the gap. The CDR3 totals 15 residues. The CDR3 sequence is CASSPSGIGPGGYTF. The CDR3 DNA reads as TGTGCCAGCAGCCCCAGCGGAATAGGCCCGGGAGGCTACACCTTC.

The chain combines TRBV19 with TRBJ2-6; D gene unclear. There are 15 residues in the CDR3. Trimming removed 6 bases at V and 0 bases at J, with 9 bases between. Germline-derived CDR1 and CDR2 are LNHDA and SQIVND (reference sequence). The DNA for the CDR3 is TGTGCCAGTAGGGTTCTCGGCTCTGGGGCCAACGTCCTGACTTTC. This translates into CASRVLGSGANVLTF.

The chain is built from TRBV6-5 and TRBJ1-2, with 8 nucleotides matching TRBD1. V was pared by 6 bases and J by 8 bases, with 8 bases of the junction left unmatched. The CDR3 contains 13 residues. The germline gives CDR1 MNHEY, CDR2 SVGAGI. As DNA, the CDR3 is TGTGCCAGCAGGCCAGGGGGCGCGGGAGGCTACACCTTC. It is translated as CASRPGGAGGYTF.

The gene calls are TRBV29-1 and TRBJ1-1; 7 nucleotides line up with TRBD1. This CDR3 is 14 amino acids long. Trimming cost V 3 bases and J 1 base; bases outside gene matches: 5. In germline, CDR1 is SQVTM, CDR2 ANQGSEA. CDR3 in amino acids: CSVDRTGGNTEAFF. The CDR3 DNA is TGCAGCGTTGATCGGACAGGAGGGAACACTGAAGCTTTCTTT.

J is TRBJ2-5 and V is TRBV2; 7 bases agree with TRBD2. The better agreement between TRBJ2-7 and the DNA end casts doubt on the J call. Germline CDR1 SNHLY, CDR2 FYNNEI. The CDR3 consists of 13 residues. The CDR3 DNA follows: TGTGCCAGCACTCCTAGCGGCATCTACGAGCAGTACTTC. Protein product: CASTPSGIYEQYF.

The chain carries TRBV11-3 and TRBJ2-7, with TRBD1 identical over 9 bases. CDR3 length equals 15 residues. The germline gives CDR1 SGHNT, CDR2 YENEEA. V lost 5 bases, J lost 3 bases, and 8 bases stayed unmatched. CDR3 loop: CASSEKTGGGYEQYF. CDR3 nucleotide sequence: TGTGCCAGCAGCGAAAAAACAGGGGGCGGCTACGAGCAGTACTTC.